Listed below are T cell receptor beta chains from one sample, sequenced in a study of PD-1 blockade in classical Hodgkin lymphoma. Clones were sequenced by immunoSEQ multiplex PCR, and TCRdb holds only the in-frame ones, with some missing. The sample shows over 15,000 clones, 82% of them seen only once. The starting material was peripheral blood mononuclear cells (PBMCs), obtained before the second cycle of nivolumab. The source is a human donor with classical Hodgkin lymphoma. Each CDR3 is given with its conserved first and last residue. A D gene is named only where the DNA matches it firmly. A row's size may be missing; if present it is once, few, many or a size class.

size | J | D | V | CDR3 | DNA
- | TRBJ1-6 | TRBD1 | TRBV7-2 | CASRLGQNNSPLHF | TGTGCCAGCAGATTGGGACAGAATAATTCACCCCTCCACTTT
- | TRBJ2-7 | TRBD1 | TRBV11-3 | CASSDRDRKYEQYF | TGTGCCAGCAGCGATCGGGACAGAAAATACGAGCAGTACTTC
- | TRBJ2-5 | - | TRBV20-1 | CSNQLEETQYF | TGCAGTAACCAACTCGAAGAGACCCAGTACTTC
- | TRBJ2-3 | TRBD1 | TRBV27 | CASSFGQGVTDTQYF | TGTGCCAGCAGTTTCGGACAGGGGGTGACAGATACGCAGTATTTT
- | TRBJ1-5 | TRBD1 | TRBV28 | CASSLIGQGSQPQHF | TGTGCCAGCAGTTTGATCGGACAGGGCAGTCAGCCCCAGCATTTT
- | TRBJ2-7 | - | TRBV11-2 | CASSSFYTYEQYF | TGCGCCAGCAGCTCGTTTTATACCTACGAGCAGTACTTC
- | TRBJ2-1 | - | TRBV11-1 | CASSQDVVSYNEQFF | TGTGCCAGCAGCCAAGATGTGGTCTCCTACAATGAGCAGTTCTTC
- | TRBJ2-3 | TRBD2 | TRBV5-1 | CASSLEPTRGLEGDTQYF | TGCGCCAGCAGCTTGGAGCCCACAAGGGGACTAGAGGGAGATACGCAGTATTTT
- | TRBJ2-3 | - | TRBV5-5 | CASSLEWGADTQYF | TGTGCCAGCAGCTTGGAATGGGGCGCGGATACGCAGTATTTT
- | TRBJ2-2 | - | TRBV6-5 | CASSYQGLTGELFF | TGTGCCAGCAGTTACCAGGGGCTGACCGGGGAGCTGTTTTTT
few | TRBJ1-1 | - | TRBV6-4 | CASSNGNTEAFF | TGTGCCAGCTCGAACGGGAACACTGAAGCTTTCTTT
- | TRBJ2-2 | TRBD2 | TRBV28 | CASSLLLAGYTGELFF | TGTGCCAGCAGTTTATTATTAGCGGGGTACACCGGGGAGCTGTTTTTT
- | TRBJ1-2 | TRBD1 | TRBV7-6 | CASSPYTGTGNYGYTF | TGTGCCAGCAGCCCTTATACGGGGACAGGCAACTATGGCTACACCTTC
- | TRBJ2-7 | - | TRBV19 | CASSMLHPYEQYF | TGTGCCAGTAGTATGTTACACCCATACGAGCAGTACTTC
- | TRBJ1-2 | TRBD1 | TRBV6-5 | CASSKTGWGGYTF | TGTGCCAGCAGTAAGACAGGGTGGGGTGGCTACACCTTC
- | TRBJ1-1 | - | TRBV20-1 | CSGGDPEAFF | TGCAGTGGAGGGGATCCTGAAGCTTTCTTT
- | TRBJ1-1 | TRBD1 | TRBV28 | CASSSTGVGTEAFF | TGTGCCAGCAGTTCGACAGGGGTTGGTACTGAAGCTTTCTTT
medium-sized | TRBJ1-4 | - | TRBV27 | CASSPDTSRAISEKLFF | TGTGCCAGCAGTCCCGATACCAGCAGGGCGATAAGTGAAAAACTGTTTTTT
- | TRBJ1-1 | - | TRBV28 | CASSFAESNTEAFF | TGTGCCAGCAGTTTTGCAGAATCCAACACTGAAGCTTTCTTT
few | TRBJ1-4 | - | TRBV6-1 | CASRQGFVPNEKLFF | TGTGCCAGCAGGCAGGGATTCGTCCCTAATGAAAAACTGTTTTTT
few | TRBJ1-2 | - | TRBV7-9 | CASSLDIYGYTF | TGTGCCAGCAGCTTAGACATCTATGGCTACACCTTC
- | TRBJ2-7 | - | TRBV28 | CATRPSRGGGSYEQYF | TGTGCCACCAGACCCTCAAGAGGGGGAGGATCCTACGAGCAGTACTTC
- | TRBJ2-2 | - | TRBV4-1 | CASSHTLGNTGELFF | TGCGCCAGCAGCCATACATTAGGAAACACCGGGGAGCTGTTTTTT
- | TRBJ2-7 | - | TRBV5-1 | CASTNSPRGAYEQYF | TGCGCCAGCACCAACAGCCCCAGGGGGGCCTACGAGCAGTACTTC
- | TRBJ1-1 | TRBD1 | TRBV11-2 | CASSLEGTGGFEAEAFF | TGTGCCAGCAGCTTAGAGGGGACAGGGGGCTTTGAGGCTGAAGCTTTCTTT
- | TRBJ1-6 | - | TRBV6-6 | CASRGESLHF | TGTGCCAGCAGGGGGGAGTCCCTCCACTTT
- | TRBJ2-3 | - | TRBV7-9 | CASSFSERTDTQYF | TGTGCCAGCAGCTTCTCGGAGCGCACAGATACGCAGTATTTT
- | TRBJ1-2 | - | TRBV30 | CAWSVGGGDGYTF | TGTGCCTGGAGTGTAGGCGGTGGGGATGGCTACACCTTC
- | TRBJ1-6 | TRBD1 | TRBV18 | CASSPKGALVDSPLHF | TGTGCCAGCTCCCCCAAGGGGGCCTTGGTAGATTCACCCCTCCACTTT
- | TRBJ2-7 | - | TRBV27 | CASSPSDRRDHPREGYEQYF | TGTGCCAGCAGTCCCTCCGATCGACGCGACCACCCAAGAGAAGGCTACGAGCAGTACTTC
few | TRBJ2-1 | - | TRBV7-9 | CASSEVPRGIEGEQFF | TGTGCCAGCAGCGAAGTCCCACGAGGGATTGAGGGTGAGCAGTTCTTC
- | TRBJ2-5 | - | TRBV5-6 | CASSWGGVETQYF | TGTGCCAGCAGCTGGGGGGGCGTGGAGACCCAGTACTTC
- | TRBJ2-5 | TRBD1 | TRBV27 | CASRPPDRGETQYF | TGTGCCAGCAGGCCGCCGGACAGGGGGGAGACCCAGTACTTC
- | TRBJ1-3 | - | TRBV7-9 | CASNTFQNTIYF | TGTGCCAGCAACACGTTTCAGAACACCATATATTTT
- | TRBJ2-7 | TRBD1 | TRBV29-1 | CSVDRGPPYEQYF | TGCAGCGTTGACAGGGGGCCTCCCTACGAGCAGTACTTC
few | TRBJ2-5 | TRBD1 | TRBV4-2 | CASSPGQGQETQYF | TGTGCCAGCAGCCCTGGACAGGGGCAAGAGACCCAGTACTTC
- | TRBJ1-4 | - | TRBV15 | CATSRDGWLTNEKLFF | TGTGCCACCAGCAGAGATGGTTGGCTAACTAATGAAAAACTGTTTTTT
- | TRBJ2-3 | - | TRBV5-2 | CASSLVGGAGDTQYF | TGTGCCAGCAGCTTAGTAGGCGGGGCAGGAGATACGCAGTATTTT
once | TRBJ2-6 | - | TRBV7-8 | CASSSNCYPQSRANVLTF | TGTGCCAGCAGCAGTAACTGTTACCCACAAAGTCGGGCCAACGTCCTGACTTTC
- | TRBJ1-2 | - | TRBV6-5 | CASKAPNYGYTF | TGTGCCAGCAAGGCCCCTAACTATGGCTACACCTTC